The source of this TCR beta chain is a study of CXCR3-negative and CXCR3-positive naive CD8 T cells. Findings and caveats of the study: Against CXCR3-negative naive cells, CXCR3-positive naive cells showed more hydrophobic TRB CDR3s. Naive CXCR3-negative and CXCR3-positive cells had similar TRBV-TRBJ usage; memory differed.

This CDR3 spans 15 amino acids. Germline-derived CDR1 and CDR2 are SGHTA and FQGTGA. Triplicate sorts of some 300,000 cells per CD8+ subset. CD45RO-CCR7+CD27+CD95- was the phenotype of naive CD8+ T cells. UMI-tagged TRB cDNA libraries were built via 5' RACE. Following a re-call of the 5' RACE reads, TCRdb has one entry per CDR3 protein and lacks DNA. The sample table sets out tens of thousands of distinct CDR3 sequences. With respect to this clonotype: The antigen is not known.

The sample taken for sequencing was naive CXCR3+ CD8+ T cells from blood. Subset in this sample: CD45RO-CCR7+CD27+CD95- naive CD8+ T cells expressing CXCR3 (TNR3+). J is TRBJ2-1 and V is TRBV7-3; TCRdb indicates TRBD1, and absent DNA this call remains unverified. This receptor was identified in a human donor in good health. Some clones in this sample may be carry-over from other donors' samples. The CDR3: CASSLRGAPYNEQFF.